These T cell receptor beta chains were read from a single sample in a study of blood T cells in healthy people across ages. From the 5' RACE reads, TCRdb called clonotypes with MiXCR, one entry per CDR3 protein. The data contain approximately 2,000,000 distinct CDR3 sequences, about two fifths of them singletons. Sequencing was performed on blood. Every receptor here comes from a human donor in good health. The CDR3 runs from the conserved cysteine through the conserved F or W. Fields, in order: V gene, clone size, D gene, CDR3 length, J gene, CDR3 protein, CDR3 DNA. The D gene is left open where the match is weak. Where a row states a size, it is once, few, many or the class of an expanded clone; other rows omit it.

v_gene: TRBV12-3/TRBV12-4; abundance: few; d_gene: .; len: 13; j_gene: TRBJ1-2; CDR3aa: CASSLQGPGDYTF; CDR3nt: TGTGCCAGCAGTCTGCAGGGGCCCGGGGACTACACCTTC
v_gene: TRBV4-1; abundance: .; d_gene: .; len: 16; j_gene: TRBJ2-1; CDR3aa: CASSQARPEGYNEQFF; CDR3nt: TGCGCCAGCAGCCAGGCTCGGCCCGAGGGGTACAATGAGCAGTTCTTC
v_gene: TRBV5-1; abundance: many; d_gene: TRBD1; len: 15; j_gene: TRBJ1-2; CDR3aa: CASSSGTGGNYGYTF; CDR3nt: TGCGCCAGCAGCTCCGGGACAGGGGGCAACTATGGCTACACCTTC
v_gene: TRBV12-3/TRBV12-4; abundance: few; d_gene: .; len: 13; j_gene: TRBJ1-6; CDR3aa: CASSLARSLPLHF; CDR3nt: TGTGCCAGCAGTTTAGCGCGTTCTTTACCCCTCCACTTT
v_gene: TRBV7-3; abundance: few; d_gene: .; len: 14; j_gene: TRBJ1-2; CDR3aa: CASSLTGSTYGYTF; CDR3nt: TGTGCCAGCAGCTTAACGGGGAGCACCTATGGCTACACCTTC
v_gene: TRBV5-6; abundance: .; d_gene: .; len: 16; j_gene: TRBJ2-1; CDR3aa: CASSLEGSGGDNEQFF; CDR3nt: TGTGCCAGCAGCTTGGAGGGGTCAGGGGGGGACAATGAGCAGTTCTTC
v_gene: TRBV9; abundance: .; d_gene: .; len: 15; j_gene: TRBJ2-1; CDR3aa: CASSVQETPRNEQFF; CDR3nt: TGTGCCAGCAGCGTACAAGAGACGCCGCGCAATGAGCAGTTCTTC
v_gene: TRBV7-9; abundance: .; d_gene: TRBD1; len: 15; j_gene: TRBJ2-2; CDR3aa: CASSSLQGATGELLF; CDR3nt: TGTGCCAGCAGCTCACTCCAGGGGGCAACCGGGGAGCTGTTGTTT
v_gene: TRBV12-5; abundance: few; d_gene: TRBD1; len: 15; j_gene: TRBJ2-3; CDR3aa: CASGSSGGVTDTQYF; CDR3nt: TGTGCTAGTGGGAGCTCAGGGGGTGTAACAGATACGCAGTATTTT
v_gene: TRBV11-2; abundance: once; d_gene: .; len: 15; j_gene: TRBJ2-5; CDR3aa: CASSLGIGPGETQYF; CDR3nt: TGTGCCAGCAGCTTAGGTATTGGGCCGGGGGAGACCCAGTACTTC
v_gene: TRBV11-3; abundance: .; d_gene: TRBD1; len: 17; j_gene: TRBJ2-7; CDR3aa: CASSQRSLGQGEYEQYF; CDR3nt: TGTGCCAGCAGCCAGAGATCCCTGGGACAGGGAGAATACGAGCAGTACTTC
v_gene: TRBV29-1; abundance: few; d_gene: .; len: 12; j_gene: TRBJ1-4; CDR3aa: CSVAALNEKLFF; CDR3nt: TGCAGCGTTGCCGCCTTAAATGAAAAACTGTTTTTT
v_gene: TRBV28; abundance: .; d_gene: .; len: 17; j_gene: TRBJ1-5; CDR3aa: CASSFNWGHRGNQPQHF; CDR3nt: TGTGCCAGCAGTTTTAACTGGGGTCATCGGGGCAATCAGCCCCAGCATTTT
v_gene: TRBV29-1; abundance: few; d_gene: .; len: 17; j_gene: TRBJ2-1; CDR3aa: CSVEGSTSGSSYNEQFF; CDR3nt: TGCAGCGTTGAAGGATCCACCAGTGGAAGCTCCTACAATGAGCAGTTCTTC
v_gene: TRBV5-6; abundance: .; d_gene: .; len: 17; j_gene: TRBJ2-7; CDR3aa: CASSLGGGAYLNNEQYF; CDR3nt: TGTGCCAGCAGCTTGGGAGGGGGGGCGTATTTAAATAACGAGCAGTACTTC
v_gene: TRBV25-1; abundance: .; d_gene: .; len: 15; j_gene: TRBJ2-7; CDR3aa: CASYPLGLYPYEQYF; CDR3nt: TGTGCCAGCTACCCATTAGGACTGTACCCCTACGAGCAGTACTTC
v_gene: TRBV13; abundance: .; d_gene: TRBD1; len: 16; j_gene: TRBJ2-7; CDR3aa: CASSPRDSPEAYEQYF; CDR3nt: TGTGCCAGCAGCCCCAGGGACAGCCCGGAGGCCTACGAGCAGTACTTC
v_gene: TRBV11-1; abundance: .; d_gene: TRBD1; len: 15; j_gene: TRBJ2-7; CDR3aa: CASSSTTGASYEQYF; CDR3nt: TGTGCCAGCAGCTCAACGACAGGGGCCTCCTACGAGCAGTACTTC
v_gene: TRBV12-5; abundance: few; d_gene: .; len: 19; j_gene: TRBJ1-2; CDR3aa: CASGLEIDRDGGRIDGYTF; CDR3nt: TGTGCTAGTGGTTTGGAGATCGACCGGGACGGGGGCCGGATTGATGGCTACACCTTC
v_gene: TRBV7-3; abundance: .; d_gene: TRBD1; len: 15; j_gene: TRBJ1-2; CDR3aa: CASSSSGTGSSGYTF; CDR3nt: TGTGCCAGCAGCTCCTCCGGGACAGGGAGCTCTGGCTACACCTTC